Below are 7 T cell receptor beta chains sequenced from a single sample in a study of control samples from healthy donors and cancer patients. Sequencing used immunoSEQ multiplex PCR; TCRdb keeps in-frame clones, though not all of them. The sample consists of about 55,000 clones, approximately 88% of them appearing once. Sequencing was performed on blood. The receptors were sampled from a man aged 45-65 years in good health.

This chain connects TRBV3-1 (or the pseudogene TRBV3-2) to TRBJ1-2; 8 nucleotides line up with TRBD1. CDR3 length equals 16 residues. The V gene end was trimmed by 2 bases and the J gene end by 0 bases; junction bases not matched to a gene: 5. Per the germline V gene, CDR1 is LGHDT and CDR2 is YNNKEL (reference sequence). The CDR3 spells CASSQKPDRANYGYTF. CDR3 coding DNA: TGTGCCAGCAGCCAAAAGCCGGACAGGGCTAACTATGGCTACACCTTC.

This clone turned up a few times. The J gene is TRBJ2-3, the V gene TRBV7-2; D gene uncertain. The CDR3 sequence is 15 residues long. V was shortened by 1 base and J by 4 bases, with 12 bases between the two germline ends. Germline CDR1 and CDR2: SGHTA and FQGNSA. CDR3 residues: CASSLDLGRPDTQYF. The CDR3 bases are TGTGCCAGCAGCTTAGACCTAGGACGGCCAGATACGCAGTATTTT. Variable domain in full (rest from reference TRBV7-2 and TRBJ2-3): GAGVSQSPSNKVTEKGKDVELRCDPISGHTALYWYRQSLGQGLEFLIYFQGNSAPDKSGLPSDRFSAERTGGSVSTLTIQRTQQEDSAVYLCASSLDLGRPDTQYFGPGTRLTVL.

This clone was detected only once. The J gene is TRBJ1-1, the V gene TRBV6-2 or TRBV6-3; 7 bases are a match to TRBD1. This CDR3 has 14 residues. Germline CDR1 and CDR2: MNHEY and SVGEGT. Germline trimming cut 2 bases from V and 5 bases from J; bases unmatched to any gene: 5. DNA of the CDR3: TGTGCCAGCAGTTACATGACAGGGAGGACTGAAGCTTTCTTT. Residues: CASSYMTGRTEAFF.

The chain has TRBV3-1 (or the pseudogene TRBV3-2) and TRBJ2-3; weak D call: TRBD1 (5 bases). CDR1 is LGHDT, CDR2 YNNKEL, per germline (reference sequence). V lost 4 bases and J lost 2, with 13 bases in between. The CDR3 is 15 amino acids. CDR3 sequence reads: CASSPSTAITDTQYF. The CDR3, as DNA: TGTGCCAGCAGCCCCTCGACAGCAATCACAGATACGCAGTATTTT.

DNA for the CDR3: TGTGCCAGCAGCTTGGACGCTCCCAATGAGCAGTTCTTC. Protein sequence: CASSLDAPNEQFF. The gene calls are TRBV5-4 and TRBJ2-1; D uncertain. The CDR3 extends over 13 amino acids. V was clipped by 0 bases and J by 6 bases, with 7 bases between them. Per the germline V gene, CDR1 is SGHNT and CDR2 is YYREEE (reference sequence).

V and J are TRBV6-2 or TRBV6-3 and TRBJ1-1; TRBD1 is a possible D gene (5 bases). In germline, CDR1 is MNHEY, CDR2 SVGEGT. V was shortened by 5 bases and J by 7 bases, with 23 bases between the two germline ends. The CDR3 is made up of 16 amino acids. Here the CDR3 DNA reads TGTGCCAGCAGTCCGAAGCTGGTGGGGGATTCAGGTGAAGCTTTCTTT. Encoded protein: CASSPKLVGDSGEAFF.

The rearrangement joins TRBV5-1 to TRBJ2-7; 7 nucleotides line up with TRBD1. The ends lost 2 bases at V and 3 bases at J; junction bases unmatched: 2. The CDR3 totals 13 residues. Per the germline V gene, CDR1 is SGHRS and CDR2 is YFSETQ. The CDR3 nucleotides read TGCGCCAGCAGCTTTTACAGGGGCTACGAGCAGTACTTC. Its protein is CASSFYRGYEQYF.